This T cell receptor beta chain was observed in a study of blood T cell repertoires in COVID-19 (dated by TCRdb to the early 2020s). For context, the study as a whole: Collaborator samples came from the United States, Italy and Spain and covered acute and convalescent phases of COVID-19. The repertoires were released in a freely available public database intended as a resource for research on the immune response to SARS-CoV-2. The material from the prospective study consisted of cDNA or gDNA derived from T cells, B-cell-depleted T cells, or PBMCs. HLA class I and class II types, where available, came from metadata supplied by the sample provider rather than from assay-based typing. Samples were obtained from the ongoing ImmuneRACE study (first 160 participants) and from approximately 1,200 subjects provided by 6 global collaborators. The sample metadata nearly always contained a de-identified subject ID, COVID-19 status, age in years and sex. Deeply sampled blood TCRbeta repertoires from subjects exposed to, actively infected with, or recovered from COVID-19 were included in the dataset. Findings and caveats that apply to the study as a whole: How much clinical and demographic metadata was included differed by source and by participant, and the metadata was provided uncurated.

Comment on this clone: Its recognized antigen is unknown. One base away there is no much larger clone; base qualities are not given.

TCRbeta CDR3 regions were amplified from genomic DNA using the immunoSEQ Assay, a bias-controlled multiplex PCR. As for the original processing: Within the assay, amplification of reference gene primers was used to estimate how many nucleated cells each sample contained. Sequence reads were collapsed and filtered to measure the absolute abundance of every unique TCRbeta CDR3 rearrangement. Productive Simpson clonality was computed per sample as the square root of Simpson's diversity index over productive rearrangements. As stored in TCRdb, this immuneACCESS dataset retains in-frame rearrangements with V and J assigned. A fraction of the clones does not appear; measured against another copy, unresolved V genes explain less than half of the discrepancy, and the remainder lacks a known reason. V, J and clone size derive from that table, while D and trimming were established from the DNA sequence. The sample records roughly 45,000 clones, 89% of which are singletons. In total, the top ten clones hold under 0.4% of the sample.

The junction carries 6 bases between V and J, which are trimmed by 6 bases and 3 bases respectively. The CDR1 and CDR2 encoded by the germline V gene are SNHLY and FYNNEI. The CDR3 numbers 11 residues from cysteine through phenylalanine. CDR3 DNA is the only sequence kept; it has 33 bases, read in frame from the first base. Each collaborating institution followed its own protocols to collect whole blood in K2EDTA tubes. For TCRbeta analysis, collaborators shipped samples in one of three forms: frozen whole blood, isolated PBMCs, or DNA extracted from either of those sample types. The receptor comes from a human donor in a cohort sampled during active COVID-19. The sequence links TRBV2 to TRBJ2-7; D gene: possibly TRBD1, on 5 matching bases. Material: peripheral blood. DNA sequence: TGTGCCAGCAGCGACAGCTACGAGCAGTACTTC. This sequence encodes CASSDSYEQYF. Full variable domain (CDR3 extended with the reference TRBV2 and TRBJ2-7 proteins): EPEVTQTPSHQVTQMGQEVILRCVPISNHLYFYWYRQILGQKVEFLVSFYNNEISEKSEIFDDQFSVERPDGSNFTLKIRSTKLEDSAMYFCASSDSYEQYFGPGTRLTVT.